These 19 T cell receptor beta chains originate from one sample sequenced in a study of monozygotic twins with inflammatory bowel disease. With the 5' RACE reads reprocessed, TCRdb shows one record per CDR3 protein and no DNA. The listing contains some 450,000 distinct CDR3 sequences. The sample comprised blood. These receptors were obtained from a human donor with ulcerative colitis or Crohn's disease, or a healthy co-twin of an affected twin (not recorded which).

The rearrangement uses TRBV6-1 and TRBJ2-6; TCRdb selects TRBD1, and the lack of DNA leaves this call unchecked. CDR1 is MNHNS, CDR2 SASEGT, per germline. The CDR3 totals 16 residues. Here the CDR3 reads CASSPRGVSGANVLTF.

J is TRBJ2-4 and V is TRBV28. The CDR3 totals 15 residues. The germline V gene encodes CDR1 MDHEN and CDR2 SYDVKM. The CDR3 loop is CASSLSGFGKNIQYF.

V is TRBV20-1 and J is TRBJ1-1; as DNA is missing, the TRBD1 call by TCRdb cannot be tested. This CDR3 has 15 residues. Germline V CDR1 and CDR2: DFQATT, SNEGSKA (reference sequence). The CDR3 loop reads CSARAQGARRTEAFF.

This chain links TRBV18 with TRBJ1-2; TCRdb selects TRBD1, and the lack of DNA leaves this call unchecked. The CDR3 runs to 13 residues. Germline values: CDR1 KGHSH, CDR2 LQKENI. The CDR3 sequence: CASSPDRSYGYTF.

The chain links TRBV7-2 to TRBJ1-5; there is no DNA to check the TCRdb D call of TRBD1. This CDR3 has 16 residues. CDR1 and CDR2 from the germline V gene are SGHTA and FQGNSA. CDR3 protein: CASSSLTGVGDQPQHF.

This sequence joins TRBV6-2 or TRBV6-3 and TRBJ2-2; TCRdb proposes TRBD2, but this gene call is untestable without DNA. The CDR3 covers 13 residues. Germline lookup yields CDR1 MNHEY and CDR2 SVGEGT. This CDR3 is CASRRAQYGELFF.

This chain links TRBV25-1 with TRBJ1-6. Germline CDR1 reads MGHDK; CDR2 reads SYGVNS. The CDR3 loop spans 12 amino acids. Here the CDR3 reads CASSWRNSPLHF.

The chain is built from TRBV28 and TRBJ2-1; TCRdb selects TRBD1, and the lack of DNA leaves this call unchecked. The CDR3 totals 13 residues. Germline V gene data show CDR1 as MDHEN and CDR2 as SYDVKM. CDR3 sequence reads: CATGDRRYNEQFF.

V gene TRBV5-1 combines with J gene TRBJ2-3. The CDR3 spans 15 residues. The germline V gene has CDR1 SGHRS and CDR2 YFSETQ. The CDR3 is CASSLEALATDTQYF.

The rearrangement links TRBV15 to TRBJ2-3. Germline CDR1 is LNHNV and CDR2 is YYDKDF (reference sequence). There are 13 residues in the CDR3. The CDR3 loop reads CATSRAEADTQYF.

The CDR3 here is CSADRGQGDTQYF. The chain links TRBV20-1 to TRBJ2-3; TCRdb outputs TRBD1, but without DNA this stays unchecked. In germline, CDR1 is DFQATT, CDR2 SNEGSKA (reference sequence). The CDR3 contains 13 residues.

The rearrangement links TRBV20-1 to TRBJ2-7; the D call from TCRdb, TRBD2, cannot be confirmed without DNA. CDR3 length: 14 residues. CDR1 and CDR2 (germline): DFQATT, SNEGSKA (reference sequence). The CDR3 sequence: CSARVAEPMVEQYF.

This chain uses TRBV12-3 or TRBV12-4 with TRBJ1-1. CDR3 length equals 14 residues. The CDR3 is CASSLGRLNTEAFF.

The chain couples TRBV12-3 or TRBV12-4 to TRBJ1-1; TCRdb gives TRBD1 as the D gene, but with no DNA this cannot be confirmed. The CDR3 length is 11 residues. The CDR3 sequence: CASRRQGKAFF.

The CDR3 is CSTPPTGIRDTQYF. The chain has TRBV20-1 and TRBJ2-3; the D call from TCRdb, TRBD1, cannot be confirmed without DNA. Per the germline V gene, CDR1 is DFQATT and CDR2 is SNEGSKA (reference sequence). CDR3 length: 14 amino acids.

CDR3 protein: CAWSVVSRETQYF. The chain uses TRBV30 and TRBJ2-5. This CDR3 has 13 amino acids. Germline assignment: CDR1 GTSNPN and CDR2 SVGIG (reference sequence).

The chain couples TRBV11-2 to TRBJ2-1; the D call of TRBD2 rests on TCRdb alone, since no DNA is present to check it. Germline assignment: CDR1 SGHAT and CDR2 FQNNGV. This CDR3 is 16 amino acids long. CDR3 loop: CASSRQPGTSYNEQFF.

The V gene is TRBV19, the J gene TRBJ2-2; the TCRdb D gene call, TRBD2, has no DNA to confirm it. This CDR3 has 15 amino acids. Germline V gives CDR1 LNHDA, CDR2 SQIVND (reference sequence). The CDR3: CASHRGGGNTGELFF.

V gene TRBV5-1 combines with J gene TRBJ1-2. The germline V gene encodes CDR1 SGHRS and CDR2 YFSETQ. This CDR3 is built from 12 residues. The CDR3: CASSSPRDGYTF.